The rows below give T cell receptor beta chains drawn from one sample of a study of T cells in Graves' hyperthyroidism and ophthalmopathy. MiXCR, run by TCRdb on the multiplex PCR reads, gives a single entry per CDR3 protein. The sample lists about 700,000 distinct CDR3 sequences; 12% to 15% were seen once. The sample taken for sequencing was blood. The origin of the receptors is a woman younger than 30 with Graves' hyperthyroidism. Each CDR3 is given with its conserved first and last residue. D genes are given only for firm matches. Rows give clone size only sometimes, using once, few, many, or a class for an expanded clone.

CDR3nt: TGCAGTGCTAGAATTAACTTTTCCTACGAGCAGTACTTC
CDR3aa: CSARINFSYEQYF
abundance: few
v_gene: TRBV20-1
j_gene: TRBJ2-7
d_gene: -

CDR3nt: TGTGCCAGCAGCTCCAGCGGGACTACCTTGTATGAGCAGTTCTTC
CDR3aa: CASSSSGTTLYEQFF
abundance: few
v_gene: TRBV5-6
j_gene: TRBJ2-1
d_gene: TRBD2

CDR3nt: TGTGCCAGCAGTGGGGGAGGGGCGGGAGTCCAAGAGACCCAGTACTTC
CDR3aa: CASSGGGAGVQETQYF
abundance: -
v_gene: TRBV28
j_gene: TRBJ2-5
d_gene: TRBD2

CDR3nt: TGCGCCAGCAGCTTGACCCAGGACACTGAAGCTTTCTTT
CDR3aa: CASSLTQDTEAFF
abundance: few
v_gene: TRBV5-1
j_gene: TRBJ1-1
d_gene: -

CDR3nt: TGCAGTGCCAGGAATGGGCAGACGAACACTGAAGCTTTCTTT
CDR3aa: CSARNGQTNTEAFF
abundance: many
v_gene: TRBV20-1
j_gene: TRBJ1-1
d_gene: -

CDR3nt: TGTGCCAGTCAAAAGGGGGGGCTAGCGGATACGCAGTATTTT
CDR3aa: CASQKGGLADTQYF
abundance: -
v_gene: TRBV7-9
j_gene: TRBJ2-3
d_gene: -

CDR3nt: TGCAGCGTTCAGGGGCGGACAAATCAGCCCCAGCATTTT
CDR3aa: CSVQGRTNQPQHF
abundance: -
v_gene: TRBV29-1
j_gene: TRBJ1-5
d_gene: -

CDR3nt: TGCGGTGCCAACCTGCTCCCGGGGGATTGGGAGACCCAGTACTTC
CDR3aa: CGANLLPGDWETQYF
abundance: -
v_gene: TRBV20-1
j_gene: TRBJ2-5
d_gene: -

CDR3nt: TGTGCCAGCAGTTTAGACAGGGGGCAAATCACTGAAGCTTTCTTT
CDR3aa: CASSLDRGQITEAFF
abundance: many
v_gene: TRBV6-2/TRBV6-3
j_gene: TRBJ1-1
d_gene: TRBD1

CDR3nt: TGTGCCAGCAGTTTAGACCCAGGGGGACGGAGCACAGATACGCAGTATTTT
CDR3aa: CASSLDPGGRSTDTQYF
abundance: -
v_gene: TRBV12-3/TRBV12-4
j_gene: TRBJ2-3
d_gene: TRBD1

CDR3nt: TGTGCCAGCAGTTACTCGATTCCGGGACAGGGATACCACGAGCAGTACTTC
CDR3aa: CASSYSIPGQGYHEQYF
abundance: many
v_gene: TRBV6-2/TRBV6-3
j_gene: TRBJ2-7
d_gene: TRBD1

CDR3nt: TGTGCCAGCAGTTTACTAGCGGCCTACAATGAGCAGTTCTTC
CDR3aa: CASSLLAAYNEQFF
abundance: many
v_gene: TRBV28
j_gene: TRBJ2-1
d_gene: TRBD2

CDR3nt: TGCGCCAGCAGCTCGGGACAGCCACCTAATGAGCAGTTCTTC
CDR3aa: CASSSGQPPNEQFF
abundance: -
v_gene: TRBV5-1
j_gene: TRBJ2-1
d_gene: TRBD1

CDR3nt: TGTGCCAGCAGCGCGTCTAGAGAGGGTAATTCACCCCTCCACTTT
CDR3aa: CASSASREGNSPLHF
abundance: -
v_gene: TRBV9
j_gene: TRBJ1-6
d_gene: -

CDR3nt: TGTGCCAGCAGCGATTTTCGGTACGAGCAGTACTTC
CDR3aa: CASSDFRYEQYF
abundance: many
v_gene: TRBV7-9
j_gene: TRBJ2-7
d_gene: -